The entry below describes one T cell receptor (beta chain). Its cognate antigen has yet to be identified. The record has no base qualities; no much larger clone is one base away. The CDR3 starts with the cysteine, ends with the phenylalanine, and has 14 residues. Just CDR3 DNA is preserved here, 42 bases in frame from base 1. The CDR1 and CDR2 encoded by the germline V gene are LGHNA and YNFKEQ. V was cut back by 1 base and J by 1 base, leaving a gap of 8 bases between them. The source of the sample is a study of T cell responses to AZD1222 COVID-19 vaccine (dated by TCRdb to about 2021). For the wider study: Because spike-specific TCR depth and breadth did not differ between the two schedules, AZD1222 recipients who got a second dose at roughly 4 weeks were pooled with those who got a second dose at roughly 12 weeks. A total of more than 230 trial participants underwent TCR sequencing, of whom around 210 had received two doses of AZD1222 and some 25 had received two doses of the MenACWY control vaccine. Trial participants were enrolled by age into 18-55, 56-69 and 70-plus year subgroups, with around 140, 26 and 57 TCR-sequenced participants respectively.

The meaning of the sample's time point label: baseline before first vaccination. Samples from vaccinated people were obtained from the UK trials COV001 and COV002, which included a single-blind randomized controlled phase 2/3 trial of AZD1222 (ChAdOx1 nCoV-19) in healthy adults. For TCRbeta chain sequencing, PBMC samples were collected from trial participants at day 0 and at day 28 after the second dose. Paper-wide results and their limitations: The 56-69-year group was small, and its depth increase did not reach significance, likely because of low power. Conclusions about previously exposed vaccinees were limited because only a handful of AZD1222 recipients were SARS-CoV-2 seropositive at baseline. Reportedly, almost half of the unique spike-specific TCRs recognized epitopes lying outside the regions that are mutated in the B.1.351 and B.1.1.7 variants. Vaccine-associated CD4 TCRs spanned the whole spike protein, with dominant responses in regions 160-218 and 743-854. No day 14 peak-response samples were available, so repertoires were characterized only after the peak T cell response. After two AZD1222 doses, spike-specific TCR breadth and depth were significantly higher than at day 0 and than in MenACWY recipients. Participants were mostly white British, with more females than males. The authors suggested clonal diversity may have been underestimated.

The CDR3 regions of human TCRbeta chains were analyzed by immunosequencing. Concerning the study's data processing: Repertoire TCRs were matched against a reference library of SARS-CoV-2-specific TCRs generated with the MIRA antigen-specificity platform. Breadth was defined as the fraction of unique TCRs that were SARS-CoV-2-associated, and depth was defined as the fraction of total T cells that were SARS-CoV-2-associated. Using the MIRA data, every spike-specific TCR was mapped to the spike region that the TCR reacted to and assigned to either a CD4 or a CD8 class. Log10-transformed breadth and depth values were compared by one-way ANOVA with Sidak's multiple comparisons tests. The table was pulled from immuneACCESS by TCRdb, which kept in-frame rearrangements only. Such tables lose some clones; where checked, under half of the loss comes from unresolved V genes, and the rest has no known cause. That table gives V, J and clone size, and the DNA gave D and trimming. The sample table contains about 97,000 clones; only one count was recorded for 80% to 90% of them. In total, the top ten clones hold 7.5% of the sample.

The chain joins TRBV4-2 to TRBJ2-7; TRBD1 is possibly the D segment (5 matching bases). This clonotype was obtained from an adult in good health. Sequencing used peripheral blood, obtained on day 0 of AZD1222 vaccination. The CDR3 protein sequence reads: CASSQADSSYEQYF. The DNA is as follows: TGTGCCAGCAGCCAAGCTGACAGTTCCTACGAGCAGTACTTC.